The clone carrying this TCR beta chain occurred a few times. Its target is unknown. These data are taken from a study of blood T cells in healthy people across ages. Points from the study as a whole: Per-million-T-cell TCR beta diversity fell roughly linearly with age.

A second PCR of 7 to 11 cycles used a sample-barcoded 5' primer and a J-beta primer mix. Researchers report that a template-switch adaptor with 12 random nucleotides tagged each cDNA molecule. At least 3 million CDR3-containing paired-end reads were obtained per sample. TCRdb called the 5' RACE reads again in MiXCR, with one record for every CDR3 protein. The table has about 720,000 distinct CDR3 sequences, around a fifth seen once. The CDR3 extends over 14 amino acids. Looked up from germline, CDR1 is MDHEN and CDR2 is SYDVKM. The V gene lost 6 bases and the J gene lost 0 bases, with 9 bases spanning the gap.

The sample comprised blood. This sequence originates from a man between 65 and 85 years old in good health. The chain joins TRBV28 to TRBJ2-4; a possible D gene is TRBD2 (6 bases). CDR3: CASSPGGAKNIQYF. As DNA, the CDR3 is TGTGCCAGCAGCCCCGGGGGAGCCAAAAACATTCAGTACTTC.